This TCR beta chain was recovered during a study of response to subunit inactivated influenza vaccine. Germline values: CDR1 LNHDA, CDR2 SQIVND (reference sequence). The V end was cut by 8 bases, the J end by 0 bases, with 13 bases between. There are 14 residues in the CDR3. TCRdb analysed the RT-PCR reads with MiXCR anew, one entry per CDR3 protein. The sample yields 800,000 to 1,000,000 distinct CDR3 sequences, 21% seen once. V is TRBV19 and J is TRBJ1-1, with D unresolved. This receptor was identified in a man aged 45-60 years who received an inactivated influenza vaccine. The sequences come from PBMCs from blood, collected about 5 days after vaccination. The DNA of the CDR3 is TGTGCCAGTCAATCTGGGGAGGTGAACACTGAAGCTTTCTTT. It is translated as CASQSGEVNTEAFF.